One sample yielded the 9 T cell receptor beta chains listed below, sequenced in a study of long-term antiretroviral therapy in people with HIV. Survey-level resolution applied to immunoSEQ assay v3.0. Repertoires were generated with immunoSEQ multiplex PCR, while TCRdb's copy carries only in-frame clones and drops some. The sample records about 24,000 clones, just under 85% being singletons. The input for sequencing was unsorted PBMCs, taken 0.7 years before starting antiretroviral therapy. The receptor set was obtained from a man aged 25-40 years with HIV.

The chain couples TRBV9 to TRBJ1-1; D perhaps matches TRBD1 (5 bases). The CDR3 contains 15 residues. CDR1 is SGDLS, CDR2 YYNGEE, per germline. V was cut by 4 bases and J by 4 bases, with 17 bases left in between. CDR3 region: CASSPTGGGGTEAFF. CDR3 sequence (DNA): TGTGCCAGCAGCCCGACCGGCGGGGGTGGCACTGAAGCTTTCTTT.

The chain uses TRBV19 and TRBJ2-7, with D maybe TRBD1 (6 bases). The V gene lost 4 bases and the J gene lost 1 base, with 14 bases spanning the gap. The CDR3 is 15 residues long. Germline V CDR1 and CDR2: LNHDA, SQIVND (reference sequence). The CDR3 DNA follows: TGTGCCAGTAGTAGCCGGGACACAAGATCCTACGAGCAGTACTTC. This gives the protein CASSSRDTRSYEQYF.

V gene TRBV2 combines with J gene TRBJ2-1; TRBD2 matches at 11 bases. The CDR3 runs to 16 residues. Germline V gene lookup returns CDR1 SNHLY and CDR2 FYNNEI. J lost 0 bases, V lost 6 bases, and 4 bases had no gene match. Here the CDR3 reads CASRETSGSSYNEQFF. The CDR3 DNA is TGTGCCAGCAGGGAAACTAGCGGGAGCTCCTACAATGAGCAGTTCTTC.

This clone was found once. The chain's CDR3 is CATRGGANTGELFF. CDR3 bases: TGTGCCACCAGGGGAGGGGCGAACACCGGGGAGCTGTTTTTT. The chain carries TRBV19 and TRBJ2-2, with a weak D call TRBD2 (7 bases). Germline loops: CDR1 LNHDA, CDR2 SQIVND (reference sequence). V lost 10 bases to trimming and J lost 0 bases, with 12 bases between them. The CDR3 extends over 14 amino acids. Drawing the rest from reference TRBV19 and TRBJ2-2, the complete variable domain is DGGITQSPKYLFRKEGQNVTLSCEQNLNHDAMYWYRQDPGQGLRLIYYSQIVNDFQKGDIAEGYSVSREKKESFPLTVTSAQKNPTAFYLCATRGGANTGELFFGEGSRLTVL.

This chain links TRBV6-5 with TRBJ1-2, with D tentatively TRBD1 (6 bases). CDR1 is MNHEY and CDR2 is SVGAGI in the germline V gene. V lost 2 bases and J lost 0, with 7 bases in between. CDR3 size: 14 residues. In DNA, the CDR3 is TGTGCCAGCAGTTACCGGACAGCTAACTATGGCTACACCTTC. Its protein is CASSYRTANYGYTF.

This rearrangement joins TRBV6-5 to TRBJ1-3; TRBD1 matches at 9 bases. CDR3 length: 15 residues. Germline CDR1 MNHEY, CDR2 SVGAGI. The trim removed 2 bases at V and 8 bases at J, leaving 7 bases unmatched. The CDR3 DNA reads TGTGCCAGCAGTTACGGGGCGGGACAGGGACACACCATATATTTT. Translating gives CASSYGAGQGHTIYF.

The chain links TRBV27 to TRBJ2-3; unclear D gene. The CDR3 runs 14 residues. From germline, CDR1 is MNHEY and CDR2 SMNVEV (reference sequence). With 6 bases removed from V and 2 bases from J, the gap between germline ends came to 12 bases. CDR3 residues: CASRASVVTDTQYF. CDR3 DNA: TGTGCCAGCAGGGCGAGCGTTGTCACAGATACGCAGTATTTT.

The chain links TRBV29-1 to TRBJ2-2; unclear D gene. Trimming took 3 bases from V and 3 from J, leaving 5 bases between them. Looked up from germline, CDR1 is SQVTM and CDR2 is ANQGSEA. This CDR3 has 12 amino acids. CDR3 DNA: TGCAGCGTTGACGCCCACACCGGGGAGCTGTTTTTT. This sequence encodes CSVDAHTGELFF.

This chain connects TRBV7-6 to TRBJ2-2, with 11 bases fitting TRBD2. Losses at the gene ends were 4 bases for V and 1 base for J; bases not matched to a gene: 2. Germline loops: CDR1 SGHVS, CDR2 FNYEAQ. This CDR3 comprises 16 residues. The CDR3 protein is CASSSLAGGNTGELFF. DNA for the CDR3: TGTGCCAGCAGCTCCCTAGCGGGAGGGAACACCGGGGAGCTGTTTTTT.